This TCR beta chain came from a study of T cell repertoires in cytomegalovirus infection. Study summary: An indication of both CMV infection and matching HLA type came from public TCR beta signatures.

J was trimmed by 0 bases and V by 5 bases; bases with no gene match: 4. The CDR3 length is 17 residues. Germline loops: CDR1 MDHEN, CDR2 SYDVKM. Study-level results: Cumulative public TCR beta family frequency identified carriers of CMV plus the relevant HLA.

One entry per CDR3 protein, called by TCRdb with MiXCR from the reads. This sample has approximately 500,000 distinct CDR3 sequences, with about 15% found just once. Comments on this clonotype: Antigen unknown.

The receptor was isolated from a human donor in good health (CMV status not recorded). Some clones in this sample may be carry-over from other donors' samples. V and J are TRBV28 and TRBJ2-5; 15 bases fit TRBD2. The sample comprised CD8+ T cells from PBMCs. Written as DNA, the CDR3 is TGTGCCAGCAGTCCCGGGACTAGCGGGAGGCACCAAGAGACCCAGTACTTC. It codes for CASSPGTSGRHQETQYF.